Below, one TCR beta chain is given with its context. Its antigen remains unknown. V was cut by 5 bases and J by 0 bases, with 14 bases left in between. This CDR3 contains 16 residues. Per germline, CDR1 SGHTA and CDR2 FQGNSA. The data were taken from a study of identical twins. General observations from the study: Cross-sectional statistics underpinned the conclusions; the same donors were not followed. Within cord blood, abundant beta clonotypes carried fewer insertions, but memory repertoires showed no such trend.

No donor was unhealthy or non-Caucasian. A universal primer site was added by template switching, and unique molecular identifiers were carried by the cDNA. TCRdb used MiXCR to reprocess the 5' RACE reads, holding one entry per CDR3 protein. The sample lists 500,000 or so distinct CDR3 sequences; approximately 15% were seen once. These data also formed part of another study, on yellow fever vaccine responses in identical twins.

The rearrangement joins TRBV7-2 to TRBJ2-1; tentatively, D is TRBD2 (5 bases). The TCR sequence derives from a woman between 18 and 29 years old in good health. Specimen: CD4+ T cells sorted from blood. CDR3 in DNA: TGTGCCAGCAGCCGGGAAACATTGAACTCCTACAATGAGCAGTTCTTC. Translated: CASSRETLNSYNEQFF.